This entry features one T cell receptor (beta chain) sequence. Across about two dozen US areas, participants ranged in age from roughly 18 to 95 years. Clinical history reported by participants formed the basis on which cohorts were assigned. The data are from a study of blood T cell repertoires in COVID-19. Across the whole study: Samples taken during acute and convalescent COVID-19 were collected in the United States, Italy and Spain.

Germline CDR1 reads SGHVS; CDR2 reads FQNEAQ. Trimming took off 5 bases at V and 1 base at J, with 19 bases between the two ends. The CDR3 totals 17 residues. Per the study methods: Counts of nucleated cells, estimated from reference gene primer amplification, were obtained. Profiled with immunoSEQ multiplex PCR; TCRdb holds only in-frame clones, not every one. V and J calls and clone size come straight from that table; D and trimming were deduced from the DNA. Of 250,000 to 300,000 clones detected, roughly 91% appear once; the ten largest clones hold less than 3%. The specimen was PBMCs or T cells enriched from blood (not recorded which). The origin of this receptor is a woman aged 50 to 65 who had been exposed to COVID-19. V gene TRBV7-8 combines with J gene TRBJ2-3; no definite D call. The CDR3 sequence is CASSLMSLRPRTDTQYF. CDR3 DNA sequence: TGTGCCAGCAGCCTGATGTCGCTGCGGCCCCGCACAGATACGCAGTATTTT.